The 20 T cell receptor beta chains reported below all come from one sample, sequenced in a study of T cell responses to AZD1222 COVID-19 vaccine. Assay: immunoSEQ multiplex PCR; the TCRdb copy retains only in-frame clones and omits some. The sample has about 150,000 clones, around 89% seen once; the top ten hold about 3.7%. This specimen consisted of peripheral blood, obtained on day 0 of MenACWY control vaccination. The receptors were gathered from an adult in good health.

The chain carries TRBV9 and TRBJ2-5; 10 bases fit TRBD2. V gave up 4 bases and J gave up 7 bases; unmatched junction bases: 13. This CDR3 region has 16 residues. CDR1 is SGDLS, CDR2 YYNGEE, per germline. In nucleotides, the CDR3 is TGTGCCAGCAGCACCAAGCGGGAGGGCCGCTGGGGGACCCAGTACTTC. Amino acids: CASSTKREGRWGTQYF. Full variable domain (missing parts from reference TRBV9 and TRBJ2-5): DSGVTQTPKHLITATGQRVTLRCSPRSGDLSVYWYQQSLDQGLQFLIQYYNGEERAKGNILERFSAQQFPDLHSELNLSSLELGDSALYFCASSTKREGRWGTQYFGPGTRLLVL.

In the case of this clone: The germline gene is not matched at one end of the junction; a read error may be the cause. The gene calls are TRBV7-7 and TRBJ1-1, with a tentative D call TRBD1 (5 bases). The CDR3 has 16 amino acids. Germline CDR1 is SSHAT and CDR2 is FNYEAQ (reference sequence). The CDR3 protein is CASSLSGRRRNTEAFF. CDR3 sequence (DNA): TGTGCTAGCAGCTTATCAGGGCGGCGGAGGAACACTGAAGCTTTCTTT.

The chain has TRBV9 and TRBJ1-1; 7 bases agree with TRBD1. J lost 1 base, V lost 4 bases, and 7 bases had no gene match. Germline V gives CDR1 SGDLS, CDR2 YYNGEE. The CDR3 loop spans 15 amino acids. The CDR3 reads CASSTGQLTNTEAFF. The CDR3 nucleotides are TGTGCCAGCAGCACGGGACAGTTGACGAACACTGAAGCTTTCTTT. Combining the CDR3 with reference TRBV9 and TRBJ1-1 gives the whole variable domain DSGVTQTPKHLITATGQRVTLRCSPRSGDLSVYWYQQSLDQGLQFLIQYYNGEERAKGNILERFSAQQFPDLHSELNLSSLELGDSALYFCASSTGQLTNTEAFFGQGTRLTVV.

V and J are TRBV5-3 and TRBJ2-7, with TRBD2 as a possible D gene (5 bases). TRBV5-3 qualifies as an ORF whose function is uncertain. Trimming cost V 0 bases and J 0 bases, with 16 bases left between them. This CDR3 is 17 amino acids long. CDR3 coding DNA: TGTGCCAGAAGCTTGGATGAGGGCAGGAAGAGCTCCTACGAGCAGTACTTC. Its translation is CARSLDEGRKSSYEQYF.

This chain connects TRBV15 to TRBJ2-2; TRBD2 is a possible D gene (5 bases). Germline loops: CDR1 LNHNV, CDR2 YYDKDF (reference sequence). The CDR3 totals 14 residues. The V and J ends lost 0 bases and 7 bases respectively, with 9 bases between them. The CDR3 is CATSRDPRGGELFF. CDR3 nucleotides: TGTGCCACCAGCAGAGATCCCCGGGGCGGGGAGCTGTTTTTT.

The CDR3 here is CASSQDVLGAGGGEKLFF. The CDR3 bases are TGCGCCAGCAGCCAAGATGTATTAGGAGCAGGGGGCGGTGAAAAACTGTTTTTT. The J gene is TRBJ1-4, the V gene TRBV4-3, with TRBD1 identical over 8 bases. This CDR3 region has 18 residues. The junction had 13 bases not matched to a gene; V was cut back by 0 bases and J by 7 bases. The germline CDR1 and CDR2 sequences are LGHNA and YSLEER.

The V call is TRBV6-6, the J call TRBJ2-7; D may be TRBD1 (6 bases). In germline, CDR1 is MNHNY, CDR2 SVGAGI (reference sequence). This CDR3 is 14 amino acids long. V was trimmed by 5 bases and J by 1 base, leaving 12 bases between them. The CDR3 nucleotides read TGTGCCAGCAGTCCGGGACAAGGGTCCTACGAGCAGTACTTC. Translating it yields CASSPGQGSYEQYF.

The V gene is TRBV5-1, the J gene TRBJ1-1, with 8 nucleotides matching TRBD1. The CDR3 contains 14 residues. The trim removed 0 bases at V and 4 bases at J, leaving 2 bases unmatched. Per germline, CDR1 SGHRS and CDR2 YFSETQ. CDR3 nucleotides: TGCGCCAGCAGCTTGGGACAGGGGTCCACTGAAGCTTTCTTT. Translated, it gives CASSLGQGSTEAFF. The full variable domain, in which reference TRBV5-1 and TRBJ1-1 provide the parts outside the CDR3, is KAGVTQTPRYLIKTRGQQVTLSCSPISGHRSVSWYQQTPGQGLQFLFEYFSETQRNKGNFPGRFSGRQFSNSRSEMNVSTLELGDSALYLCASSLGQGSTEAFFGQGTRLTVV.

V and J are TRBV18 and TRBJ1-4; D not resolved. Trimming removed 1 base at V and 7 bases at J, with 13 bases between. Germline V gene lookup returns CDR1 KGHSH and CDR2 LQKENI. This CDR3 comprises 15 residues. CDR3 sequence reads: CASSPRGPYVEKLFF. The CDR3 DNA reads TGTGCCAGCTCACCACGAGGGCCGTATGTTGAAAAACTGTTTTTT.

The chain carries TRBV5-6 and TRBJ2-2, with no clear D. V lost 4 bases and J lost 4, with 8 bases in between. In germline, CDR1 is SGHDT, CDR2 YYEEEE. This CDR3 has 13 amino acids. CDR3 DNA: TGTGCCAGCAGCCCCGCCCTCACCGGGGAGCTGTTTTTT. Protein: CASSPALTGELFF.

There are a few counts of this clone. V and J are TRBV4-1 and TRBJ1-5; weak D call: TRBD1 (6 bases). CDR3 size: 16 residues. CDR1 is MGHRA and CDR2 is YSYEKL in the germline V gene. V shed 1 base and J shed 5 bases, with 15 bases lying between them. CDR3 nucleotides: TGCGCCAGCAGCCAAGGAATGGCAGGGGTGTATCAGCCCCAGCATTTT. It yields the protein CASSQGMAGVYQPQHF.

This clone was found once. CDR3 protein: CSVVFRGPEYGYTF. CDR3 sequence (DNA): TGCAGCGTTGTTTTTCGAGGGCCAGAGTATGGCTACACCTTC. V and J are TRBV29-1 and TRBJ1-2, with D unclear. CDR1 is SQVTM and CDR2 is ANQGSEA in the germline V gene. V lost 4 bases, J lost 5 bases, and 17 bases lay in between. This CDR3 has 14 residues.

This sequence joins TRBV9 and TRBJ1-2, with D possibly TRBD1 on 5 matching bases. The length of the CDR3 is 15 residues. Germline-derived CDR1 and CDR2 are SGDLS and YYNGEE. Trimming took 4 bases from V and 4 from J, leaving 17 bases between them. CDR3 sequence reads: CASSPTGRSAYGYTF. The CDR3 DNA sequence: TGTGCCAGCAGCCCAACGGGACGGTCGGCCTATGGCTACACCTTC.

The genes are TRBV19 and TRBJ1-5; maybe TRBD1 (5 bases). The length of the CDR3 is 16 residues. Germline CDR1 LNHDA, CDR2 SQIVND (reference sequence). With 6 bases removed from V and 2 bases from J, the gap between germline ends came to 17 bases. Here the CDR3 DNA reads TGTGCCAGTAGGCCCTCACGAGGGGCCGGCAATCAGCCCCAGCATTTT. Its protein is CASRPSRGAGNQPQHF.

The chain has TRBV5-1 and TRBJ2-1, with unresolved D. Germline CDR1 is SGHRS and CDR2 is YFSETQ. V lost 2 bases and J 4 bases, leaving 13 bases between the germline ends. The CDR3 runs 15 residues. CDR3 nucleotide sequence: TGCGCCAGCAGCTTCGGCCCAAAGGAATACAATGAGCAGTTCTTC. It encodes CASSFGPKEYNEQFF. The complete variable domain, with remaining parts taken from reference TRBV5-1 and TRBJ2-1, reads KAGVTQTPRYLIKTRGQQVTLSCSPISGHRSVSWYQQTPGQGLQFLFEYFSETQRNKGNFPGRFSGRQFSNSRSEMNVSTLELGDSALYLCASSFGPKEYNEQFFGPGTRLTVL.

The rearrangement joins TRBV2 to TRBJ1-1; D remains ambiguous. This CDR3 comprises 14 residues. Per germline, CDR1 SNHLY and CDR2 FYNNEI. V was trimmed by 6 bases and J by 3 bases, leaving 14 bases between them. CDR3 region: CASSSGGRHTEAFF. The CDR3 bases are TGTGCCAGCAGCTCCGGAGGGCGGCACACTGAAGCTTTCTTT.

The V and J genes are TRBV2 and TRBJ1-1; a possible D gene is TRBD1 (6 bases). V was pared by 1 base and J by 3 bases, with 18 bases between. Germline CDR1 SNHLY, CDR2 FYNNEI. The CDR3 is made up of 17 amino acids. CDR3 sequence reads: CASSEVVGGRSDTEAFF. The CDR3 region has the DNA TGTGCCAGCAGTGAAGTCGTGGGGGGCCGGTCAGACACTGAAGCTTTCTTT.

In nucleotides, the CDR3 is TGTGCCAGCAGCTTAGTAGGTGGAGATCCCGAGCAGTACTTC. It specifies CASSLVGGDPEQYF. V gene TRBV7-9 combines with J gene TRBJ2-7; D ambiguous. This CDR3 has 14 amino acids. V lost 1 base and J 6 bases, leaving 13 bases between the germline ends. Germline V gene data show CDR1 as SEHNR and CDR2 as FQNEAQ (reference sequence).

The chain carries TRBV20-1 and TRBJ1-1, with a possible D match to TRBD1 (6 bases). Trimming took off 4 bases at V and 3 bases at J, with 6 bases between the two ends. CDR3 length equals 11 residues. Germline V gene lookup returns CDR1 DFQATT and CDR2 SNEGSKA (reference sequence). DNA for the CDR3: TGCAGTGCTACAGGGGACACTGAAGCTTTCTTT. Translating gives CSATGDTEAFF.

V and J are TRBV30 and TRBJ1-1, with TRBD1 identical over 8 bases. J gave up 1 base and V 6 bases, and 4 bases lay outside the gene matches. The germline V gene encodes CDR1 GTSNPN and CDR2 SVGIG (reference sequence). This CDR3 has 13 amino acids. The CDR3 reads CACTGTGNTEAFF. The CDR3 nucleotides are TGTGCCTGTACCGGGACAGGGAACACTGAAGCTTTCTTT.